This paragraph reports one T cell receptor beta chain. The specificity of this receptor is unknown. Within one base of it there is no much larger clone, and no base qualities were kept. The CDR3 regions of human TCRbeta chains were subjected to immunosequencing. The study's processing was this. TCRs in the repertoires were compared against a reference library of SARS-CoV-2-specific TCRs that had been generated with the MIRA antigen-specificity platform. Breadth was defined as the fraction of unique TCRs that were SARS-CoV-2-associated. Depth was defined as the fraction of total T cells that were SARS-CoV-2-associated. Using the MIRA data, each spike-specific TCR was assigned both to the spike region to which the TCR was reactive and to a CD4 or CD8 class. Log10-transformed breadth and depth values were compared by one-way ANOVA with Sidak's multiple comparisons tests. TCRdb's version of the immuneACCESS table is confined to in-frame rearrangements and falls short of the full clone set. An unresolved V gene accounts for under half of the shortfall where checked; the remainder is of unknown origin. Clone size and the V and J calls come from that table; the DNA yielded D and trimming. This sample lists just under 100,000 clones; 88% were detected once. In total, the top ten clones hold 2.8% of the sample.

Counted from cysteine to phenylalanine, this CDR3 has 12 amino acids. Only the CDR3 portion is preserved as DNA: 36 bases, with reading frame beginning at the first base. A distance of 7 bases separates the germline ends of V and J, which lose 3 bases and 7 bases respectively. Looking up the germline V gene yields CDR1 MDHEN and CDR2 SYDVKM. Read against the paper, the sample's time point label means: baseline before first vaccination. The vaccinee samples were drawn from two UK trials, COV001 and COV002, one of which was a single-blind randomized controlled phase 2/3 trial testing AZD1222 (ChAdOx1 nCoV-19) in healthy adults. For TCRbeta chain sequencing, PBMC samples were collected from trial participants at day 0 and at day 28 after the second dose. The sample originates from a study of T cell responses to AZD1222 COVID-19 vaccine (dated by TCRdb to the early 2020s). Regarding the study in general: AZD1222 recipients whose second dose came at about 4 weeks and those whose second dose came at about 12 weeks were combined into one group, since spike-specific TCR depth and breadth did not differ between the two schedules. TCR sequencing covered over 230 trial participants: around 210 given two doses of AZD1222 and 26 given two doses of MenACWY control vaccine. Trial participants were enrolled into age subgroups of 18-55, 56-69 and 70-plus years, which contained approximately 150, 30 and 60 TCR-sequenced participants, respectively.

Results and caveats for the whole study, not just this receptor: Conclusions about previously exposed vaccinees are limited, since just five to seven AZD1222 recipients were seropositive for SARS-CoV-2 at baseline. After two AZD1222 doses, spike-specific TCR breadth and depth were significantly higher than at day 0 and than in MenACWY recipients. The 56-69-year group was small, and its depth increase did not reach significance, likely because of low power. Participants were mostly white British, with more females than males. The authors suggested clonal diversity may have been underestimated. Vaccine-associated CD4 TCRs spanned the whole spike protein, with dominant responses in regions 160-218 and 743-854. Because no day 14 peak-response samples were available, the repertoires could be characterized only after the peak T cell response. Epitopes outside the regions mutated in the B.1.351 and B.1.1.7 variants were reportedly recognized by nearly half of the unique spike-specific TCRs.

This sequence was found in an adult in good health. Rearrangement joined TRBV28 to TRBJ1-5; the D gene is possibly TRBD1, with 5 bases matching. Sequencing was performed on peripheral blood, taken on day 0 of AZD1222 vaccination. The CDR3 sequence is CASSLRGQPQHF. The nucleotide sequence is given as TGTGCCAGCAGTTTGAGGGGCCAGCCCCAGCATTTT.